Below, 18 T cell receptor beta chains from the same sample are listed, as sequenced in a study of a mutant IDH1 vaccine in newly diagnosed glioma. The data were produced by immunoSEQ multiplex PCR, yet TCRdb's version contains in-frame clones alone and is incomplete. The profile shows roughly 26,000 clones, around four fifths of them singletons. The time point was: week 35, safety follow-up. The vaccine gave 300 ug of a 20-mer mutant IDH1 peptide subcutaneously per dose. These receptors' antigens are unknown. The starting material was PBMCs, obtained from a glioma patient whose treatment included an IDH1 peptide vaccine. These receptors originate from a man younger than 45 with glioma.

J is TRBJ1-3 and V is TRBV7-8, with a tentative D call TRBD1 (5 bases). V dropped 5 bases and J dropped 0 bases, with 20 bases sitting between them. Germline assignment: CDR1 SGHVS and CDR2 FQNEAQ. The CDR3 is 18 residues long. CDR3 amino acids: CASSDGRLGQNSGNTIYF. As DNA, the CDR3 is TGTGCCAGCAGCGACGGCCGCCTCGGACAAAACTCTGGAAACACCATATATTTT.

This chain joins TRBV5-1 and TRBJ2-2; maybe TRBD1 (6 bases). Germline CDR1 and CDR2: SGHRS and YFSETQ. This CDR3 contains 15 residues. Trimming cost V 1 base and J 1 base, with 8 bases left between them. The CDR3 reads CASSLTTGNTGELFF. The DNA of the CDR3 is TGCGCCAGCAGCTTGACGACAGGGAACACCGGGGAGCTGTTTTTT.

This chain uses TRBV7-9 with TRBJ1-4; D not certain. V lost 3 bases and J 8 bases, leaving 16 bases between the germline ends. CDR1 is SEHNR and CDR2 is FQNEAQ in the germline V gene (reference sequence). The CDR3 totals 15 residues. CDR3 residues: CASSFGRGSFEKLFF. The CDR3 DNA reads as TGTGCCAGCAGCTTCGGGCGGGGTTCGTTCGAAAAACTGTTTTTT.

The DNA for the CDR3 is TGTGCCTCCGAAAACCCGACGACTAGACCCGGGGAGCTGTTTTTT. Amino acids: CASENPTTRPGELFF. The chain recombines TRBV30 with TRBJ2-2; D perhaps matches TRBD2 (6 bases). The V gene's germline CDR1 is GTSNPN and CDR2 SVGIG (reference sequence). CDR3 length: 15 residues. V was clipped by 7 bases and J by 6 bases, with 21 bases between them.

The chain links TRBV12-1 to TRBJ1-3. TRBV12-1 represents a pseudogene. The length of the CDR3 is 15 residues. The CDR3 loop reads CASSPRDGAGNTIYF. CDR3 nucleotide sequence: TGTGCCAGCAGCCCCCGGGACGGAGCTGGAAACACCATATATTTT.

This chain links TRBV18 with TRBJ2-7; 10 bases match TRBD1. V dropped 6 bases and J dropped 7; count of bases not matched to a gene: 12. This CDR3 has 15 amino acids. Germline values: CDR1 KGHSH, CDR2 LQKENI. CDR3 region: CASSPGTGELGEQYF. In nucleotides, the CDR3 is TGTGCCAGCTCGCCCGGGACAGGGGAGTTGGGGGAGCAGTACTTC.

V and J are TRBV19 and TRBJ2-3, with 12 bases fitting TRBD2. The CDR3 has 15 amino acids. In germline, CDR1 is LNHDA, CDR2 SQIVND (reference sequence). V lost 5 bases, J lost 3 bases, and 3 bases stayed unmatched. This chain's CDR3 is CASSAGTSGTDTQYF. The CDR3, as DNA: TGTGCCAGTAGTGCCGGGACTAGCGGGACAGATACGCAGTATTTT.

V gene TRBV30 combines with J gene TRBJ1-1; 7 nucleotides agree with TRBD1. The germline CDR1 and CDR2 sequences are GTSNPN and SVGIG (reference sequence). With 2 bases clipped from V and 7 bases from J, the junction kept 7 bases outside the gene matches. CDR3 size: 13 residues. CDR3: CAWSLQGGHEAFF. For the CDR3, the DNA is TGTGCCTGGAGTCTTCAGGGGGGTCATGAAGCTTTCTTT. The whole variable domain, filled in from reference TRBV30 and TRBJ1-1, reads SQTIHQWPATLVQPVGSPLSLECTVEGTSNPNLYWYRQAAGRGLQLLFYSVGIGQISSEVPQNLSASRPQDRQFILSSKKLLLSDSGFYLCAWSLQGGHEAFFGQGTRLTVV.

The chain recombines TRBV19 with TRBJ1-6, with 7 bases fitting TRBD1. From germline, CDR1 is LNHDA and CDR2 SQIVND (reference sequence). Unmatched junction bases numbered 3, after V lost 1 base and J lost 6 bases. The CDR3 is made up of 15 amino acids. In nucleotides, the CDR3 is TGTGCCAGTAGTATAGTAGGGGGCTCTAATTCACCCCTCCACTTT. Amino acid sequence: CASSIVGGSNSPLHF.

The V gene is TRBV9, the J gene TRBJ2-2; D is possibly TRBD1 (5 bases). The CDR3 spans 16 residues. The ends were cut back, 0 bases at V and 4 bases at J, with 13 bases in the middle. Germline CDR1 SGDLS, CDR2 YYNGEE. The DNA of the CDR3 is TGTGCCAGCAGCGTAGAGGGGAACCCGAGCACCGGGGAGCTGTTTTTT. Its protein is CASSVEGNPSTGELFF. Supplemented by reference TRBV9 and TRBJ2-2, the full variable domain reads DSGVTQTPKHLITATGQRVTLRCSPRSGDLSVYWYQQSLDQGLQFLIQYYNGEERAKGNILERFSAQQFPDLHSELNLSSLELGDSALYFCASSVEGNPSTGELFFGEGSRLTVL.

The J gene is TRBJ2-2, the V gene TRBV5-1; 8 bases match TRBD1. Germline V gives CDR1 SGHRS, CDR2 YFSETQ. The length of the CDR3 is 15 residues. Trimming at V came to 4 bases and at J to 0 bases, leaving 2 bases not matched to a gene. CDR3 residues: CASSRTGSNTGELFF. Written as DNA, the CDR3 is TGCGCCAGCAGCCGGACAGGGTCGAACACCGGGGAGCTGTTTTTT.

This chain links TRBV2 with TRBJ2-4; possible D gene TRBD2, 5 bases. The CDR3 has 16 amino acids. With 0 bases removed from V and 3 bases from J, the gap between germline ends came to 12 bases. Germline assignment: CDR1 SNHLY and CDR2 FYNNEI. CDR3 in amino acids: CASSEAGVDGKNIQYF. DNA for the CDR3: TGTGCCAGCAGTGAAGCGGGAGTAGACGGCAAAAACATTCAGTACTTC.

This rearrangement joins TRBV5-6 to TRBJ1-2; perhaps TRBD1 as D (6 bases). With 5 bases removed from V and 7 bases from J, the gap between germline ends came to 15 bases. The CDR3 has 13 amino acids. The germline CDR1 and CDR2 sequences are SGHDT and YYEEEE. CDR3 nucleotide sequence: TGTGCCAGCAGTTTTACAGGGTCGGGTGGCTACACCTTC. It translates to CASSFTGSGGYTF.

The V gene is TRBV11-1, the J gene TRBJ2-2, with TRBD1 identical over 8 bases. Per the germline V gene, CDR1 is SGHAT and CDR2 is FQDESV (reference sequence). V dropped 8 bases and J dropped 1; count of bases not matched to a gene: 6. The length of the CDR3 is 15 residues. The CDR3 sequence is CASCLGTGNTGELFF. In DNA form, the CDR3 reads TGTGCCAGCTGCCTTGGGACAGGGAACACCGGGGAGCTGTTTTTT.

This clone was found once. CDR3 nucleotide sequence: TGTGCCAGCAGTTTTGGTGGGGTGGGCCCCAAACAAGTGTTCTTC. Its protein product is CASSFGGVGPKQVFF. V and J are TRBV27 and TRBJ2-1; D gene ambiguous. The CDR3 runs 15 residues. In germline, CDR1 is MNHEY, CDR2 SMNVEV (reference sequence). Trimming shortened V by 3 bases and J by 15 bases, and 24 bases separated the two germline ends.

CDR3 in amino acids: CASSLGAGSETQYF. The CDR3 DNA reads TGCGCCAGCAGCTTGGGAGCGGGGTCGGAGACCCAGTACTTC. V and J are TRBV5-1 and TRBJ2-5, with TRBD2 identical over 7 bases. The CDR3 runs 14 residues. J gave up 5 bases and V 0 bases, and 4 bases lay outside the gene matches. Germline V gene lookup returns CDR1 SGHRS and CDR2 YFSETQ.

CDR3 protein: CASSFLLEQYF. For the CDR3, the DNA is TGTGCCAGCAGCTTCCTTCTCGAGCAGTACTTC. The rearrangement joins TRBV5-6 to TRBJ2-7; D call uncertain. The germline V gene encodes CDR1 SGHDT and CDR2 YYEEEE. Trimming shortened V by 2 bases and J by 6 bases, and 6 bases separated the two germline ends. CDR3 size: 11 residues.

This chain links TRBV5-5 with TRBJ1-1, with D possibly matching TRBD1 (5 bases). Trimming removed 2 bases from V and 11 bases from J, with 10 bases in between. The CDR3 extends over 11 amino acids. Germline assignment: CDR1 SGHKS and CDR2 YYEKEE (reference sequence). The chain's CDR3 is CASSFGGAAFF. The CDR3 DNA reads TGTGCCAGCAGCTTTGGGGGTGCTGCTTTCTTT.